These T cell receptor beta chains were read from a single sample in a study of T cell changes during pregnancy in multiple sclerosis. The repertoire was sequenced with immunoSEQ multiplex PCR; TCRdb's copy has only in-frame clones and lacks some. The repertoire includes 15,000 to 20,000 clones, about 88% of them detected once, and approximately 1.2% sits in the top ten. The specimen comprised CD4+ T cells from peripheral blood mononuclear cells, sampled in the first trimester of pregnancy. These receptors came from a female donor in good health, enrolled as a control in a pregnancy study. Each CDR3 is given without its conserved first and last residue.

len	v_gene	j_gene	CDR3aa
10	TRBV19	TRBJ2-3	ASGGGVDTQY
13	TRBV11-2	TRBJ2-1	ASSLGGSFRNEQF
10	TRBV28	TRBJ1-5	AGRKSNQPQH
14	TRBV11-3	TRBJ2-3	ASSFSRAGITDTQY
12	TRBV2	TRBJ1-2	ASSEAVAGFGYT
15	TRBV11-1	TRBJ2-3	ASSARGSGKSTDTQY
12	TRBV6-6	TRBJ1-2	ASSYGGRQYGYT
13	TRBV30	TRBJ2-5	AWSVLAGGQETQY
13	TRBV27	TRBJ1-2	ASSRQGGPLNGYT
12	TRBV10-3	TRBJ1-1	AIRVAGQGAEAF
13	TRBV7-8	TRBJ2-1	ASSLKLGAPNEQF
15	TRBV5-1	TRBJ2-1	ASSTWTSVSSYNEQF
13	TRBV5-4	TRBJ1-1	ASSLVPGPNTEAF
9	TRBV7-9	TRBJ2-7	ASSLSYEQY
13	TRBV6-4	TRBJ2-3	ASSDQQGDLDTQY
12	TRBV10-3	TRBJ2-5	AISDSASGKSQY
13	TRBV10-3	TRBJ2-1	AITSGLAGGNEQF
14	TRBV6-5	TRBJ1-1	ASSYTGLSENTEAF
13	TRBV14	TRBJ2-5	ASTRGQGIGETQY
14	TRBV6-5	TRBJ2-2	ASSYRGLAVTGELF
10	TRBV11-3	TRBJ2-1	ASSPEINEQF
13	TRBV6-5	TRBJ1-2	ASSYSPRGSYGYT
12	TRBV5-1	TRBJ1-1	ASSFSTVNTEAF
15	TRBV6-4	TRBJ2-1	ASSAGLAISSYNEQF
11	TRBV13	TRBJ1-1	ASNTQGLTEAF
15	TRBV4-2	TRBJ2-7	ASSQEVSPRASYEQY
13	TRBV7-2	TRBJ2-5	ASSPRGDTEETQY
13	TRBV6-1	TRBJ2-4	ASSEIGLAKNIQY
12	TRBV7-2	TRBJ1-5	ASSPGGSDQPQH
12	TRBV5-1	TRBJ2-1	ASSAAGDYNEQF
15	TRBV5-8	TRBJ2-3	ASSSPGTGTGFSAQY
14	TRBV28	TRBJ2-7	ASSFSHLAGSYEQY
10	TRBV6-5	TRBJ2-7	ASRQGTYEQY
11	TRBV6-1	TRBJ2-7	ASSEGGPREQY
12	TRBV29-1	TRBJ1-5	SVPGHYSNQPQH
11	TRBV29-1	TRBJ2-7	SVGRDRLGEQY
14	TRBV7-9	TRBJ2-2	ASSLALGGVTGELF
12	TRBV7-2	TRBJ1-2	ASSLYTGGGGYT
13	TRBV9	TRBJ2-5	ASSVGGAYQETQY
11	TRBV27	TRBJ2-7	ASSFGRGYEQY
11	TRBV10-3	TRBJ2-7	AISGQDTYEQY
12	TRBV19	TRBJ1-2	ASSIVQGGGGYT
11	TRBV5-4	TRBJ1-1	ASSLGRETEAF
12	TRBV18	TRBJ1-1	ASSPKAGDTEAF
12	TRBV7-4	TRBJ2-1	ASSPGQGKNEQF
11	TRBV28	TRBJ2-7	ASNPSGPYEQY